The clone carrying this T cell receptor (beta chain) was observed a few times. The data stem from a study of T cells in Graves' hyperthyroidism and ophthalmopathy. Researchers took RNA transcripts and amplified the TCR beta CDR3 regions from them. A set of HTBI primers served as the primers for a first-round RT-PCR of the TCR CDR3. TCRdb analysed the multiplex PCR reads with MiXCR anew, one entry per CDR3 protein. The sample consists of approximately 620,000 distinct CDR3 sequences, about 16% of them appearing once. V was trimmed by 5 bases and J by 4 bases, leaving 21 bases between them. The CDR3 is 16 amino acids. CDR1 is MGHDK, CDR2 SYGVNS, per germline. Extraction of PBMCs used under 13 ml of fresh peripheral blood.

Sequenced material: blood. V is TRBV25-1 and J is TRBJ2-7; a possible D gene is TRBD2 (6 bases). The clonotype comes from a woman in her thirties or forties with Graves' ophthalmopathy. The CDR3 loop reads CASSTPDRNGGYEQYF. The CDR3 DNA follows: TGTGCCAGCAGTACCCCAGACCGGAACGGGGGATACGAGCAGTACTTC.